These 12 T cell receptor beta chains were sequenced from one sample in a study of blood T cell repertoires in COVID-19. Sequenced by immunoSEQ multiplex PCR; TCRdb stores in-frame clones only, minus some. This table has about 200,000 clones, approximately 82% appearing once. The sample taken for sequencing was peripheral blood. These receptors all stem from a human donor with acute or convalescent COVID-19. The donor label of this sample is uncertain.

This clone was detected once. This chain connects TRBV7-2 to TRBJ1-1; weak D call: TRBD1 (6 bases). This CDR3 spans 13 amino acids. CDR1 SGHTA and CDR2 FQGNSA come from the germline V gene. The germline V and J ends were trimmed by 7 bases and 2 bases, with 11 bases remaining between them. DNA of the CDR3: TGTGCCAGCACCCTAGGGGGAAACACTGAAGCTTTCTTT. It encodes CASTLGGNTEAFF.

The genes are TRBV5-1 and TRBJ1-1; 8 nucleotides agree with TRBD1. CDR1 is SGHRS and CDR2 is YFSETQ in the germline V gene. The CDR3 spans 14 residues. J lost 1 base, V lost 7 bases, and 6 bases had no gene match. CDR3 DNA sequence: TGCGCCAGCTGGACAGGGTCGGGGAACACTGAAGCTTTCTTT. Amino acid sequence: CASWTGSGNTEAFF.

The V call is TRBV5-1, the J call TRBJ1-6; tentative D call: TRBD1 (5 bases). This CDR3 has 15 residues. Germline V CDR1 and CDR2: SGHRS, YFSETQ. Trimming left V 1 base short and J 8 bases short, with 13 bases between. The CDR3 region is CASSLWGTGDSPLHF. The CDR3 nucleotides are TGCGCCAGCAGCTTGTGGGGGACGGGAGATTCACCCCTCCACTTT. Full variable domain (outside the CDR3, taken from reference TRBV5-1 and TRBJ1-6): KAGVTQTPRYLIKTRGQQVTLSCSPISGHRSVSWYQQTPGQGLQFLFEYFSETQRNKGNFPGRFSGRQFSNSRSEMNVSTLELGDSALYLCASSLWGTGDSPLHFGNGTRLTVT.

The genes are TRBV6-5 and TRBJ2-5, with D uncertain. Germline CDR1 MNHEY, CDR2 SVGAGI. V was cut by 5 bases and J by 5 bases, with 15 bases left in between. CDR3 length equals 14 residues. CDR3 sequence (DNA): TGTGCCAGCAGTCTGACTGGCTCACCGGAGACCCAGTACTTC. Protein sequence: CASSLTGSPETQYF.

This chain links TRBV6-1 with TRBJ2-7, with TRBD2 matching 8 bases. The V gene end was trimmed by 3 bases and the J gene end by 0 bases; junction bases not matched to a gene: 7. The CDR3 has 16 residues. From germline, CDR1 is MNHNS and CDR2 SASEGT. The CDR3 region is CASSDPLAGYSYEQYF. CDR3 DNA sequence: TGTGCCAGCAGTGACCCCTTAGCGGGATACTCCTACGAGCAGTACTTC.

The CDR3 DNA reads TGTGCCAGCAGCTCAAGTCAGGGCCCCGCTGAAGCTTTCTTT. This translates into CASSSSQGPAEAFF. The chain combines TRBV7-8 with TRBJ1-1; D may be TRBD1 (5 bases). This CDR3 is built from 14 residues. Per the germline V gene, CDR1 is SGHVS and CDR2 is FQNEAQ. V dropped 4 bases and J dropped 6 bases, with 15 bases sitting between them.

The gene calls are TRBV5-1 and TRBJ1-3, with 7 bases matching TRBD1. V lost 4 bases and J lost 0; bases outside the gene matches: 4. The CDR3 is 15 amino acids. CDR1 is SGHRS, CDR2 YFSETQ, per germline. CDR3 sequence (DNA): TGCGCCAGCAGCGCAACAGGGGACTCTGGAAACACCATATATTTT. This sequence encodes CASSATGDSGNTIYF.

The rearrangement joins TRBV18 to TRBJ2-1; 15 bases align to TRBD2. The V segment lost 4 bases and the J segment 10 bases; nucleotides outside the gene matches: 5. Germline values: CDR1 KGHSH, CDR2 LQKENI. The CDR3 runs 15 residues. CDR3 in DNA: TGTGCCAGCTCACTTGGACTAGCGGGAGGGCCGGAGCAGTTCTTC. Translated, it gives CASSLGLAGGPEQFF. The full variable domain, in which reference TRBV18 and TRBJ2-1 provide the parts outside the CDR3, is NAGVMQNPRHLVRRRGQEARLRCSPMKGHSHVYWYRQLPEEGLKFMVYLQKENIIDESGMPKERFSAEFPKEGPSILRIQQVVRGDSAAYFCASSLGLAGGPEQFFGPGTRLTVL.

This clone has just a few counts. CDR3 sequence (DNA): TGTGCCTGGAGTGGCAGAGGAGGGCAGCCCCAGCATTTT. Protein: CAWSGRGGQPQHF. The chain carries TRBV30 and TRBJ1-5; no firm D call. V was trimmed by 1 base and J by 7 bases, leaving 11 bases between them. This CDR3 comprises 13 residues. Looked up from germline, CDR1 is GTSNPN and CDR2 is SVGIG (reference sequence).

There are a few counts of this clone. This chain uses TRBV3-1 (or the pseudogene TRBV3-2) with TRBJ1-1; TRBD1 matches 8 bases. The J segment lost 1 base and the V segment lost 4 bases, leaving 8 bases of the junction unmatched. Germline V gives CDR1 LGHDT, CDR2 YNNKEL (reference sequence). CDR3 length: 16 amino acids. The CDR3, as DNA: TGTGCCAGCAGCCCAAGACAGGGGCTAGGGAACACTGAAGCTTTCTTT. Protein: CASSPRQGLGNTEAFF.

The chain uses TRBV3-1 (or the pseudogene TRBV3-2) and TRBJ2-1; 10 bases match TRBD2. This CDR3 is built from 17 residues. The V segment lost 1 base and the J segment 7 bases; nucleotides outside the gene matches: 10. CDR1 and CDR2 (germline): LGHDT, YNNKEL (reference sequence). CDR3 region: CASSQGLAGVGRNEQFF. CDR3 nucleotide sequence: TGTGCCAGCAGCCAAGGCCTAGCGGGAGTCGGTAGGAATGAGCAGTTCTTC.

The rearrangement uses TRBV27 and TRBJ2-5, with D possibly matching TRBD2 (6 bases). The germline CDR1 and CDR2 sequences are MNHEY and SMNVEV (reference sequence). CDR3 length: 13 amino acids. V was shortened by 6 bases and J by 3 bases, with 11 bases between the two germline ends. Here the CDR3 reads CASSARREETQYF. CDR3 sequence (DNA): TGTGCCAGCAGCGCAAGGAGGGAAGAGACCCAGTACTTC.